The 15 T cell receptor beta chains below come from one sample, sequenced in a study of cytomegalovirus exposure and HLA in healthy donors. Researchers ran the PCR with 60 Vbeta and 13 Jbeta primers. The method was immunoSEQ multiplex PCR; TCRdb's version includes in-frame clones alone and lacks a portion of them. The repertoire holds some 130,000 clones, with about four fifths as singletons. Material: PBMCs. Receptors originate from a man aged 25-40 years in good health.

The chain uses TRBV18 and TRBJ2-5; 8 nucleotides agree with TRBD2. Germline CDR1 is KGHSH and CDR2 is LQKENI. The trim removed 3 bases at V and 5 bases at J, leaving 2 bases unmatched. This CDR3 comprises 13 residues. CDR3: CASSPGLDETQYF. DNA of the CDR3: TGTGCCAGCTCACCGGGACTAGATGAGACCCAGTACTTC.

Worth noting for this clone: Other DNA sequences in this sample translate to the same CDR3. The rearrangement links TRBV6-5 to TRBJ1-5, with D possibly being TRBD1 (5 bases). This CDR3 is 14 amino acids long. Between the trimmed V and J ends, which lost 5 bases and 4 bases, there was a span of 12 bases. Germline CDR1 reads MNHEY; CDR2 reads SVGAGI. The chain's CDR3 is CASSPDRGNQPQHF. CDR3 sequence (DNA): TGTGCCAGCAGTCCTGACCGGGGGAATCAGCCCCAGCATTTT.

A word on this clone: One end of the junction varies from germline; a read error may be responsible. The J gene is TRBJ2-7, the V gene TRBV18; 10 bases align to TRBD2. Per germline, CDR1 KGHSH and CDR2 LQKENI. This CDR3 contains 15 residues. The DNA of the CDR3 is TGTGCCAGCTCAACCCCTAGCGGGAGCTCCCACGAGCAGTACTTC. Amino acid sequence: CASSTPSGSSHEQYF.

The gene calls are TRBV29-1 and TRBJ2-1, with TRBD1 matching over 8 bases. V dropped 6 bases and J dropped 5; count of bases not matched to a gene: 6. The CDR3 spans 13 residues. Germline lookup yields CDR1 SQVTM and CDR2 ANQGSEA. The CDR3 DNA reads TGCAGCGTAGACAGGGGACTCGACAATGAGCAGTTCTTC. It yields the protein CSVDRGLDNEQFF.

This chain links TRBV9 with TRBJ2-3; 10 nucleotides match TRBD2. The J segment lost 2 bases and the V segment lost 3 bases, leaving 6 bases of the junction unmatched. The CDR3 consists of 16 residues. Germline V gives CDR1 SGDLS, CDR2 YYNGEE. Written as DNA, the CDR3 is TGTGCCAGCAGCGCCCTCCTAGCGGGAGTCACAGATACGCAGTATTTT. Translated, it gives CASSALLAGVTDTQYF.

CDR3: CASSFSGAGGPHGELFF. In DNA, the CDR3 is TGTGCCAGCAGTTTCTCCGGGGCGGGAGGCCCACATGGGGAGCTGTTTTTT. V is TRBV27 and J is TRBJ2-2, with 8 bases identical to TRBD2. The germline CDR1 and CDR2 sequences are MNHEY and SMNVEV (reference sequence). This CDR3 region has 17 residues. The V segment lost 3 bases and the J segment 8 bases; nucleotides outside the gene matches: 14.

In its sample, this clone was seen a few times. V usage is TRBV7-2 and J usage is TRBJ1-1; D is ambiguous. Trimming took 2 bases from V and 0 from J, leaving 7 bases between them. Germline values: CDR1 SGHTA, CDR2 FQGNSA. The CDR3 length is 14 residues. The CDR3 DNA is TGTGCCAGCAGCTTACTGCGCGTGAACACTGAAGCTTTCTTT. Protein: CASSLLRVNTEAFF.

The chain combines TRBV27 with TRBJ2-5, with 11 bases lining up with TRBD2. The J call is uncertain, as TRBJ2-7 better fits the DNA end. Germline V gene sequence: CDR1 MNHEY, CDR2 SMNVEV (reference sequence). The CDR3 is 14 amino acids. For the CDR3, the DNA is TGTGCCAGCAGTACTAGCGGGAGCTCCTACGAGCAGTACTTC. This encodes CASSTSGSSYEQYF.

The V call is TRBV5-4, the J call TRBJ2-7, with D tentatively TRBD2 (5 bases). The V end was cut by 4 bases, the J end by 2 bases, with 13 bases between. Germline loops: CDR1 SGHNT, CDR2 YYREEE (reference sequence). The CDR3 has 14 residues. The chain's CDR3 is CASSPGLTAYEQYF. The DNA for the CDR3 is TGTGCCAGCAGCCCCGGACTTACAGCCTACGAGCAGTACTTC.

J is TRBJ1-3 and V is TRBV29-1; TRBD1 might be the D (6 bases). Germline assignment: CDR1 SQVTM and CDR2 ANQGSEA. This CDR3 region has 12 residues. V was pared by 5 bases and J by 7 bases, with 12 bases between. This chain's CDR3 is CSVLTGWNTIYF. CDR3 in DNA: TGCAGCGTTTTGACAGGCTGGAACACCATATATTTT.

This clone was recorded only once. The chain has TRBV27 and TRBJ2-2; 7 bases map to TRBD2. The CDR3 totals 16 residues. The V segment lost 2 bases and the J segment 6 bases; nucleotides outside the gene matches: 9. The V gene's germline CDR1 is MNHEY and CDR2 SMNVEV (reference sequence). Here the CDR3 reads CASSLSPLAGAGELFF. CDR3 DNA sequence: TGTGCCAGCAGTTTAAGTCCTCTTGCGGGAGCCGGGGAGCTGTTTTTT.

This clone was recorded only once. The chain recombines TRBV30 with TRBJ2-1; D may be TRBD1 (6 bases). CDR1 and CDR2 from the germline V gene are GTSNPN and SVGIG (reference sequence). V was pared by 6 bases and J by 4 bases, with 13 bases between. This CDR3 comprises 13 residues. The CDR3 sequence: CACRTVMYNEQFF. CDR3 nucleotide sequence: TGTGCCTGTCGGACAGTGATGTACAATGAGCAGTTCTTC.

The rearrangement joins TRBV10-2 to TRBJ1-2; the match to TRBD1 covers 8 bases. CDR3 size: 13 residues. Per germline, CDR1 WSHSY and CDR2 SAAADI. After removal of 6 bases from V and 5 bases from J, the junction contained 5 bases not matched to a gene. As DNA, the CDR3 is TGCGCCAGCAGGCTGGACAGGGCGTATGGCTACACCTTC. It encodes CASRLDRAYGYTF.

This clone has only a few counts. The chain combines TRBV19 with TRBJ2-4; D ambiguous. The germline gives CDR1 LNHDA, CDR2 SQIVND (reference sequence). V was pared by 6 bases and J by 5 bases, with 8 bases between. The CDR3 covers 12 residues. In DNA form, the CDR3 reads TGTGCCAGTAGCAACAGACAAAACATTCAGTACTTC. The encoded protein is CASSNRQNIQYF.

The chain joins TRBV2 to TRBJ2-3, with D maybe TRBD1 (5 bases). CDR1 is SNHLY, CDR2 FYNNEI, per germline. The germline V and J ends were trimmed by 7 bases and 13 bases, with 21 bases remaining between them. CDR3 length equals 13 residues. The CDR3 DNA reads as TGTGCCAGCAAAGTAGACCCCAGGGATAAAAAGTATTTT. Translating gives CASKVDPRDKKYF.